The sequence of this T cell receptor (beta chain) was determined in a study of cytomegalovirus exposure and HLA in healthy donors. Study information: The platform used for the approximately 130 validation repertoires matched that of the 666 first-cohort repertoires, a later analysis reported. Study-wide findings and caveats: Through in vitro validation, a few CMV-associated chains were shown to be specific for CMV antigens. The study flagged 150 to 200 TCR beta chains as cytomegalovirus-associated. Reports described diagnosis of cytomegalovirus status by the classifier as highly specific and sensitive.

On this clone: What it binds is unknown.

Data came from immunoSEQ multiplex PCR; TCRdb stores just in-frame clones and leaves some out. The top ten clones hold under 3.5% of a sample with some 200,000 clones, around 81% of them seen once. V dropped 0 bases and J dropped 14 bases, with 13 bases sitting between them. The CDR3 runs to 13 residues. CDR1 and CDR2 from the germline V gene are SGHVS and FQNEAQ. Sequenced input: PBMCs. This receptor was taken from a woman in her late teens or twenties in good health and CMV-seropositive. V usage is TRBV7-8 and J usage is TRBJ1-4; D not resolved. The CDR3 sequence is CASSLARGFGLFF. The CDR3 bases are TGTGCCAGCAGCTTAGCCCGGGGTTTTGGGCTGTTTTTT.